This TCR beta chain was sequenced for a study of cytomegalovirus exposure and HLA in healthy donors. General observations from the study: A list of 164 TCR beta chains associated with cytomegalovirus was given.

TCRdb keeps only in-frame clones here, not all; method: immunoSEQ multiplex PCR. The table includes about 180,000 clones, approximately 87% detected once. Germline CDR1 LNHDA, CDR2 SQIVND (reference sequence). This CDR3 comprises 15 residues. The V gene lost 0 bases and the J gene lost 5 bases, with 14 bases spanning the gap. Note on this clone: Its antigen is undetermined.

The sequenced sample was PBMCs. The receptor's source is a woman aged 30 to 39 in good health and CMV-seronegative. The chain carries TRBV19 and TRBJ2-7; a weak D match, TRBD2 (6 bases). DNA for the CDR3: TGTGCCAGTAGTATAGATCTGGGTGGGAGGAACGAGCAGTACTTC. It yields the protein CASSIDLGGRNEQYF.